This TCR beta chain was identified in a study of blood T cell repertoires in COVID-19. The V gene end was trimmed by 5 bases and the J gene end by 7 bases; junction bases not matched to a gene: 8. Germline V lookup: CDR1 MNHEY, CDR2 SVGEGT. The CDR3 consists of 13 residues. Sequencing used immunoSEQ multiplex PCR; TCRdb keeps in-frame clones, though not all of them. The table records 55,000 to 70,000 clones, roughly 80% of them present only once. This clonotype was obtained from a woman aged 80 or older with acute or convalescent COVID-19. This sequence joins TRBV6-2 or TRBV6-3 and TRBJ2-7, with 7 bases lining up with TRBD1. The sequenced sample consisted of peripheral blood. CDR3 nucleotides: TGTGCCAGCAGTAGGGACAGTGGTAGGGAGCAGTACTTC. Translating it yields CASSRDSGREQYF.